The TCR beta chain described here comes from a study of CD8 T cells in ankylosing spondylitis (dated by TCRdb to about 2017). Regarding the research as a whole: The study profiled T cell receptor beta repertoires in healthy donors and ankylosing spondylitis patients to find disease-linked TCR variants. The full study cohort was made up of 20 to 25 ankylosing spondylitis patients and roughly 98 healthy donors. Samples of peripheral blood were taken, and for ankylosing spondylitis patients, synovial fluid was collected as well. What the work shows at the level of the full study, not this receptor alone: A TCR beta motif made up of several highly homologous amino acid variants appeared to be characteristic of blood from ankylosing spondylitis patients. A CD8+ phenotype was shown by the disease-linked clones, which were found at relatively low frequencies in peripheral blood. The disease-linked clones were reported as significantly enriched in matched synovial fluid samples from ankylosing spondylitis patients. Some motif variants had previously been reported in the synovial fluid and blood of reactive arthritis patients, which suggests shared mechanisms of disease initiation.

TCRdb shows the sequencer as Illumina HiSeq 2500. Quantitative 5'-RACE with molecular barcodes was the method used to prepare the TCR beta libraries. In the source study's methods: Disease-linked TCR variants were identified with a new computational method built on a probabilistic model of VDJ rearrangement. The public reads were quality trimmed at Q25 with fastp and then assembled into clones with MiXCR by TCRdb, keeping productive beta chains. Identical CDR3 protein sequences are pooled into one entry, listed with their most common genes and DNA. The authors' filters were not applied to this entry. The sample yields hundreds of thousands of distinct CDR3 sequences; more than 25% were counted once. The ten largest account for 0.89% of the sample. Trimming at the junction amounts to 1 base on V and 5 bases on J, and the germline ends lie 6 bases apart. Based on the germline V gene (reference sequence), the CDR1 and CDR2 sequences are DFQATT and SNEGSKA. The cysteine opens and the phenylalanine closes a CDR3 of 12 amino acids. Only CDR3 DNA is held: 36 bases, read in frame from base 1.

On this clonotype itself: This clone's antigen is unknown. The input lacks base qualities; no much larger clone sits a single base away.

Input material: blood, either unsorted or a sorted T cell fraction (not recorded which). This TCR was recovered from a male donor with ankylosing spondylitis. This sequence uses TRBV20-1 and TRBJ1-5, with a tentative D gene TRBD1 over 5 matching bases. The DNA sequence is TGCAGTGCTAGAGCGGGGGATCAGCCCCAGCATTTT. It specifies CSARAGDQPQHF.